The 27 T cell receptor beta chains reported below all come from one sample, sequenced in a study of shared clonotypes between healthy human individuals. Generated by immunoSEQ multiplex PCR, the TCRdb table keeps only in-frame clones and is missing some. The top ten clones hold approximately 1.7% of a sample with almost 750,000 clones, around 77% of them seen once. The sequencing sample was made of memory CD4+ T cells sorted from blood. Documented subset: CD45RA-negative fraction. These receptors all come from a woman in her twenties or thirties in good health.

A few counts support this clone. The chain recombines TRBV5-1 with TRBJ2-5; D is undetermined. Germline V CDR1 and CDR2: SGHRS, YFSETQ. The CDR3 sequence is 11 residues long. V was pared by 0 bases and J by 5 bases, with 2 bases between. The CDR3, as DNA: TGCGCCAGCAGCTTGGTGGAGACCCAGTACTTC. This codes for CASSLVETQYF.

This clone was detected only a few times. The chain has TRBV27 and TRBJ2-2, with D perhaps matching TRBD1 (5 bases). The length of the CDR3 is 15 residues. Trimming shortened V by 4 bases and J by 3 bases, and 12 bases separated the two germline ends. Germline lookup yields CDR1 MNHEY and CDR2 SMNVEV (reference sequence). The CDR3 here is CASSSNRIHTGELFF. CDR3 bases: TGTGCCAGCAGTTCGAACAGGATACACACCGGGGAGCTGTTTTTT.

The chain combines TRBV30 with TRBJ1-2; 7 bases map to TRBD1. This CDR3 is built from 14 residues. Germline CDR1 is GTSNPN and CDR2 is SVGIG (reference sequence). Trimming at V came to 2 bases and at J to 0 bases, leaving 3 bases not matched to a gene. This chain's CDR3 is CAWSRQGSNYGYTF. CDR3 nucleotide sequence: TGTGCCTGGAGTCGACAGGGTTCTAACTATGGCTACACCTTC.

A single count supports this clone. CDR3 DNA: TGTGCCAGCAGCTTTATAGCGGGAGATGGAGAGACCCAGTACTTC. Its protein is CASSFIAGDGETQYF. The chain links TRBV7-9 to TRBJ2-5; 9 bases agree with TRBD2. Looked up from germline, CDR1 is SEHNR and CDR2 is FQNEAQ (reference sequence). This CDR3 region has 15 residues. With 3 bases clipped from V and 4 bases from J, the junction kept 6 bases outside the gene matches.

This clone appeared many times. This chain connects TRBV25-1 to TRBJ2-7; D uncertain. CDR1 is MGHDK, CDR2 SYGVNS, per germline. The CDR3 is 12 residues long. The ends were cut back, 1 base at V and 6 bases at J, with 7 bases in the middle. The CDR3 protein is CASSESAGEQYF. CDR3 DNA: TGTGCCAGCAGTGAATCCGCAGGCGAGCAGTACTTC.

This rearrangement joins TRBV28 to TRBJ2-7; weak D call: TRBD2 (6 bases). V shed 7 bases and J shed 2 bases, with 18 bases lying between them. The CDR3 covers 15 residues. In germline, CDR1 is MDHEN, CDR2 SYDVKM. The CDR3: CASTAWGTETYEQYF. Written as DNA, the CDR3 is TGTGCCAGCACCGCCTGGGGGACTGAAACCTACGAGCAGTACTTC.

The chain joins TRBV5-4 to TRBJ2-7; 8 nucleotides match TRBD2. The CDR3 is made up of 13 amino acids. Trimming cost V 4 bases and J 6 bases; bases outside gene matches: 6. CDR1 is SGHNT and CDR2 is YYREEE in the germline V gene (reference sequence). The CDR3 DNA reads TGTGCCAGCAGCGCCCCGGGGGGGTTCGAGCAGTACTTC. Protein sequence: CASSAPGGFEQYF.

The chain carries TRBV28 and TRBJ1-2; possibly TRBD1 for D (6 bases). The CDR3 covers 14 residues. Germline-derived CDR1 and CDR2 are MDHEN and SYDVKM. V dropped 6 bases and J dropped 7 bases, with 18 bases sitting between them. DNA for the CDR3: TGTGCCAGCAGAAGAACAGGGTTCGAATCTGGCTACACCTTC. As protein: CASRRTGFESGYTF.

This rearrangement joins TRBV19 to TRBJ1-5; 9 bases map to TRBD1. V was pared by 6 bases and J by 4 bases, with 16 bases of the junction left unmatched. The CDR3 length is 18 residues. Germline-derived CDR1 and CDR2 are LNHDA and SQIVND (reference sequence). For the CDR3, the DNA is TGTGCCAGTAGCCCCCCCCCGGGACAGGGAATCGGGAATCAGCCCCAGCATTTT. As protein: CASSPPPGQGIGNQPQHF.

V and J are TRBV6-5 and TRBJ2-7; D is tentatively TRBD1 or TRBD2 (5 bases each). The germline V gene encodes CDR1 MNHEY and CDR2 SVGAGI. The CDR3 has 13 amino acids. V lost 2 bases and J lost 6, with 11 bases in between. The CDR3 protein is CASSYGAGTEQYF. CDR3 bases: TGTGCCAGCAGTTACGGGGCAGGGACCGAGCAGTACTTC.

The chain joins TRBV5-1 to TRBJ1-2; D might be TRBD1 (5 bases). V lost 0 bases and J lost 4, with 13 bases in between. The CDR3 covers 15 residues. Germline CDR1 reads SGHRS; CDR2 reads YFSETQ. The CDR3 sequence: CASSLGMTVFYGYTF. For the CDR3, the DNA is TGCGCCAGCAGCTTGGGGATGACAGTGTTCTATGGCTACACCTTC.

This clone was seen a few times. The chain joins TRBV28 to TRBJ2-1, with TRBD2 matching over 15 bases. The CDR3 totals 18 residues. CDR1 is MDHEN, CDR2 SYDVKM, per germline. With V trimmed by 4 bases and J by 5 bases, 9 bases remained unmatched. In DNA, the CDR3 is TGTGCCAGCAGTTCCATGGGGACTAGCGGGAGGCAGGACAATGAGCAGTTCTTC. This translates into CASSSMGTSGRQDNEQFF. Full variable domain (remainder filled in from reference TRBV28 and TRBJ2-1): DVKVTQSSRYLVKRTGEKVFLECVQDMDHENMFWYRQDPGLGLRLIYFSYDVKMKEKGDIPEGYSVSREKKERFSLILESASTNQTSMYLCASSSMGTSGRQDNEQFFGPGTRLTVL.

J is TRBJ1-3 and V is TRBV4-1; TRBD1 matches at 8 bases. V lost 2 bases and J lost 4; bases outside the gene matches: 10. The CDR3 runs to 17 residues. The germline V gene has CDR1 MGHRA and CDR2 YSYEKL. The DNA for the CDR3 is TGCGCCAGCAGCCAACCAGGACAGGGATTATCCGGAAACACCATATATTTT. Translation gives CASSQPGQGLSGNTIYF.

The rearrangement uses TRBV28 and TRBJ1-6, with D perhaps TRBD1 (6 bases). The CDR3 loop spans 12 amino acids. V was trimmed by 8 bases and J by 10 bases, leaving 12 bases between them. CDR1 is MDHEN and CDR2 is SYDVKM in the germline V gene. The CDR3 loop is CASGPGTSPLHF. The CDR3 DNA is TGTGCCAGCGGGCCAGGGACATCACCCCTCCACTTT.

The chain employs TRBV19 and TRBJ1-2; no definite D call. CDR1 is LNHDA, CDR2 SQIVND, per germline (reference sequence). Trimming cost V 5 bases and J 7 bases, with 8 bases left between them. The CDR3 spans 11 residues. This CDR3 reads CASSSGSGYTF. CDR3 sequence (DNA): TGTGCCAGTAGTTCGGGATCTGGCTACACCTTC.

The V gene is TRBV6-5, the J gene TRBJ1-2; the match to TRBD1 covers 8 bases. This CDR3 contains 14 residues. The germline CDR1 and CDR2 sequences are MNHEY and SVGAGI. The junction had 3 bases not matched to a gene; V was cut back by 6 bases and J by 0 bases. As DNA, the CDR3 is TGTGCCAGCAGGCAACAGGGGGCTAACTATGGCTACACCTTC. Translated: CASRQQGANYGYTF.

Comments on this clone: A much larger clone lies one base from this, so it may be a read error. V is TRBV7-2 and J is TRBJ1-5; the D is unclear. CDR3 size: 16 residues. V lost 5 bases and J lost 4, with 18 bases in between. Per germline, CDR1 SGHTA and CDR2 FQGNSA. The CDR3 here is CASSLSIGRENQPQHF. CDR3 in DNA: TGTGCCAGCAGCCTGTCGATAGGGAGGGAGAATCAGCCCCAGCATTTT.

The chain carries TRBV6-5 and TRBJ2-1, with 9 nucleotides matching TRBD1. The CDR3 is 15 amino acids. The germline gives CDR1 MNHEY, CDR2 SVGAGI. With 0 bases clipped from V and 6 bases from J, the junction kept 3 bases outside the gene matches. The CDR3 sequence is CASSYSGTGRNEQFF. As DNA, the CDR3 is TGTGCCAGCAGTTACTCTGGGACAGGGCGCAATGAGCAGTTCTTC.

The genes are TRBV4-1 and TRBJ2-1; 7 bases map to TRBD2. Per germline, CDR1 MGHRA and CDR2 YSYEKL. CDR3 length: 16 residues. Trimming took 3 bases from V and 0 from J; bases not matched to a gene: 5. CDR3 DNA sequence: TGCGCCAGCAGCCAGAGCGGGGCTAGCTCCTACAATGAGCAGTTCTTC. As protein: CASSQSGASSYNEQFF.

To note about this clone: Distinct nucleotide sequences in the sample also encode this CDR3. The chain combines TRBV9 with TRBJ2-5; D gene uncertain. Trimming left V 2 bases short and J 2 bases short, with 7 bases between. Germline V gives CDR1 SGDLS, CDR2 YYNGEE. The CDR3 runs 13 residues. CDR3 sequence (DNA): TGTGCCAGCAGCGTTGGGCCACAAGAGACCCAGTACTTC. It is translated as CASSVGPQETQYF. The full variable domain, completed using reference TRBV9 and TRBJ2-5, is DSGVTQTPKHLITATGQRVTLRCSPRSGDLSVYWYQQSLDQGLQFLIQYYNGEERAKGNILERFSAQQFPDLHSELNLSSLELGDSALYFCASSVGPQETQYFGPGTRLLVL.

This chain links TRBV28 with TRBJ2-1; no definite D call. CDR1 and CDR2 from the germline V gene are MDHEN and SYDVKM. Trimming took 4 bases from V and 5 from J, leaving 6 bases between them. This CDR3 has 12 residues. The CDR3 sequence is CASSSSDNEQFF. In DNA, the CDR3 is TGTGCCAGCAGTTCCTCTGACAATGAGCAGTTCTTC.

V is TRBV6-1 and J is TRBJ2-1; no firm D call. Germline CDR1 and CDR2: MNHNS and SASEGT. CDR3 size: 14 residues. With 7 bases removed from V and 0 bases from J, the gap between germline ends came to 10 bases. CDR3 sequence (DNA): TGTGCCAGCAAGAAACAGAGCTCCTACAATGAGCAGTTCTTC. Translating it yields CASKKQSSYNEQFF.

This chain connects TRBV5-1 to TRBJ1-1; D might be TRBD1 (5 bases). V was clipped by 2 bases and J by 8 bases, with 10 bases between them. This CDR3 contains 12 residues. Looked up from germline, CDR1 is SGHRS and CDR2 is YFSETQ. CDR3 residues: CASSFSAGEAFF. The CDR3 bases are TGCGCCAGCAGCTTTTCGGCAGGGGAAGCTTTCTTT.

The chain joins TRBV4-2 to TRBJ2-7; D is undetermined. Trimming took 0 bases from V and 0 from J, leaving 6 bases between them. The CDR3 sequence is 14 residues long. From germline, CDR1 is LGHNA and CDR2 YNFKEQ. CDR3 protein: CASSQDPGSYEQYF. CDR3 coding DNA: TGTGCCAGCAGCCAAGATCCGGGCTCCTACGAGCAGTACTTC.

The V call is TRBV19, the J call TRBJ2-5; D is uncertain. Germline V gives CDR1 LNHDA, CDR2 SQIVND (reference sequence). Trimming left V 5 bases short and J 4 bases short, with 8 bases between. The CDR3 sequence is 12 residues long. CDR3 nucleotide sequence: TGTGCCAGTAGTCCCTCGTTAGAGACCCAGTACTTC. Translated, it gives CASSPSLETQYF.

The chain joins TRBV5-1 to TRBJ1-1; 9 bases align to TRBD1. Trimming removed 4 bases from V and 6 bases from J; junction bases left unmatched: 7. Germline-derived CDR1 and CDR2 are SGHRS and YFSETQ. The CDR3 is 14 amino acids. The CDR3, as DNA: TGCGCCAGCAGCCCACAGGGGGCGGAAGCTGAAGCTTTCTTT. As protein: CASSPQGAEAEAFF.

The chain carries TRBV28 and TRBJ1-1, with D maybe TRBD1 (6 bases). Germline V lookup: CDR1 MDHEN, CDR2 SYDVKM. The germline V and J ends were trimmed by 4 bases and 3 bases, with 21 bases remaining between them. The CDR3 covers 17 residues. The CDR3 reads CASSSHGGGATYTEAFF. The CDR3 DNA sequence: TGTGCCAGCAGTTCCCACGGAGGGGGGGCGACGTACACTGAAGCTTTCTTT. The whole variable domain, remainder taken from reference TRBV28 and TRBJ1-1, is DVKVTQSSRYLVKRTGEKVFLECVQDMDHENMFWYRQDPGLGLRLIYFSYDVKMKEKGDIPEGYSVSREKKERFSLILESASTNQTSMYLCASSSHGGGATYTEAFFGQGTRLTVV.